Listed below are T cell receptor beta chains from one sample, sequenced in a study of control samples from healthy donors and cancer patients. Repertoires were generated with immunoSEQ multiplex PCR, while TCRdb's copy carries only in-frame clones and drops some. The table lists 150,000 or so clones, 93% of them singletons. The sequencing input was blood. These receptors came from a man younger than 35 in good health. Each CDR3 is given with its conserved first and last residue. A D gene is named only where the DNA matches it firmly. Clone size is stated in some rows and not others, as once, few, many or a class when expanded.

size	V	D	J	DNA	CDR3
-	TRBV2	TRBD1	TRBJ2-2	TGTGCCAGCAGACCCGGGACAGGGGTGGCCGGGGAGCTGTTTTTT	CASRPGTGVAGELFF
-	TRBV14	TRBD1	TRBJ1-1	TGTGCCAGCAGCCATTCAGGGGGCGGCACTGAAGCTTTCTTT	CASSHSGGGTEAFF
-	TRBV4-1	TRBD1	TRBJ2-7	TGCGCCAGCAGCCATAAGACAGGGGGTCCCTACGAGCAGTACTTC	CASSHKTGGPYEQYF
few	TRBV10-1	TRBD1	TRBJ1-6	TGCGCCAGCCGCCAAGGACAGGGGCCTAATTCACCCCTCCACTTT	CASRQGQGPNSPLHF
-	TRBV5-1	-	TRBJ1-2	TGCGCCAGCAGCTCTACCGGACGCTCGGGCTACACCTTC	CASSSTGRSGYTF
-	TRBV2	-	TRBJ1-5	TGTGCCAGCAGGGACTATATACGCCTGAATCAGCCCCAGCATTTT	CASRDYIRLNQPQHF
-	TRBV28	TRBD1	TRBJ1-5	TGTGCCAGCAGTTTAGTTATCCCCGGGACAGGGGCACCCAAGAGGTCCCAGCATTTT	CASSLVIPGTGAPKRSQHF
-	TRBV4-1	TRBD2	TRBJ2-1	TGCGCCACCGCGGGTGCTAGCGGGGGGGCGATTAGGAATGAGCAGTTCTTC	CATAGASGGAIRNEQFF
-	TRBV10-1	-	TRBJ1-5	TGCGCCAGCAGTGGTGGGGGTGGTCCCCAGCATTTT	CASSGGGGPQHF
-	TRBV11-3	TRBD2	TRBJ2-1	TGTGCCAGCAGCCTAGCGGGGGGCGGGAATGAGCAGTTCTTC	CASSLAGGGNEQFF
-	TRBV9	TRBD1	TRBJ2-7	TGTGCCAGCAGCCCTGGACAGGGGTGGTACGAGCAGTACTTC	CASSPGQGWYEQYF
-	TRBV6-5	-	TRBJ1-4	TGTGCCAGCAGTTATGGCGGCGTCGATGAAAAACTGTTTTTT	CASSYGGVDEKLFF
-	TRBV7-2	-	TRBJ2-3	TGTGCCAGCAGCCCTACATTCGCAGGGGAATGGGGGGATACGCAGTATTTT	CASSPTFAGEWGDTQYF
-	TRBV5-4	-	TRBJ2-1	TGTGCCAGCAGCAACTCCGGACACAATGAGCAGTTCTTC	CASSNSGHNEQFF
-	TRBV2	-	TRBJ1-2	TGTGCCAGCACGGTCCGAAATAGGGTTGGCTACACCTTC	CASTVRNRVGYTF
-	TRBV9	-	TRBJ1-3	TGTGCCAGCAGCGTAGATTTAGGGACTGGAAACACCATATATTTT	CASSVDLGTGNTIYF
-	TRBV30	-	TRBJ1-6	TGTGCCTCCGGGACGGTCAATTCACCCCTCCACTTT	CASGTVNSPLHF
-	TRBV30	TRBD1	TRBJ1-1	TGTGCCTGGAGTCCAGGGGGTAACACTGAAGCTTTCTTT	CAWSPGGNTEAFF
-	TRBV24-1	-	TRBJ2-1	TGTGCCACCAGTGAGCAGGGAAGTAAGAATGAGCAGTTCTTC	CATSEQGSKNEQFF
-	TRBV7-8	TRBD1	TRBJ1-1	TGTGCCAGCAGCTTAAGGGGGACAGGGTTGACTGAAGCTTTCTTT	CASSLRGTGLTEAFF
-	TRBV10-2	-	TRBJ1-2	TGCGCCAGCAGTGAGGAGCTGACAGACTATGGCTACACCTTC	CASSEELTDYGYTF
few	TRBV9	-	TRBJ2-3	TGTGCCAGCAGCCCCTCCCCCCTCCAGCAGAGGACAGATACGCAGTATTTT	CASSPSPLQQRTDTQYF
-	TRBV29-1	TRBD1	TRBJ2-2	TGCAGCGTCTTCCGACAGGGGAACACCGGGGAGCTGTTTTTT	CSVFRQGNTGELFF
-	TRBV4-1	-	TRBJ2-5	TGCGCCAGCAGCCAAGGCCAGGGAAGAGGAGAGACCCAGTACTTC	CASSQGQGRGETQYF
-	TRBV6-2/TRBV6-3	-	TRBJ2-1	TGTGCCAGCAGTTACTCCAGGGGGGACTACAATGAGCAGTTCTTC	CASSYSRGDYNEQFF
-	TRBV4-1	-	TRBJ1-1	TGCGCCAGCAGCCGCAAGGGGGGGACTGAAGCTTTCTTT	CASSRKGGTEAFF
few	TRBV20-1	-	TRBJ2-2	TGCAGTGCTAGTGGGGGAGAGCTTCCCACCGGGGAGCTGTTTTTT	CSASGGELPTGELFF
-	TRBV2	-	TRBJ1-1	TGTGCCAGCCCGTTGCGTGAAGCTTTCTTT	CASPLREAFF
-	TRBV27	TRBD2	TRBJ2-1	TGTGCCAGCCGACTAGCGGGGCGCAATGAGCAGTTCTTC	CASRLAGRNEQFF
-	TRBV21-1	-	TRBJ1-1	TGTGCCAGCAGCAAAGAGGGGCAGGTTAGCACTGAAGCTTTCTTT	CASSKEGQVSTEAFF
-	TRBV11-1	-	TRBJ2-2	TGTGCCAGCAGCTTAGTCATCGCCGGGGAGCTGTTTTTT	CASSLVIAGELFF
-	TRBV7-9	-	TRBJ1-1	TGTGCCAGCAGCTCCCCAAGGGGAGGCCCCGGCACTGAAGCTTTCTTT	CASSSPRGGPGTEAFF
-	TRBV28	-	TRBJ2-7	TGTGCCAGCAGAAATCTACCTATGAACTACGAGCAGTACTTC	CASRNLPMNYEQYF
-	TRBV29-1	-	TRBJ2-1	TGCAGCGTCCTGGTGGGGGGCGTTAGCGATGAGCAGTTCTTC	CSVLVGGVSDEQFF
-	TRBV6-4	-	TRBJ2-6	TGTGCCAGCAGTGACCGGTTGAGGGCCAACGTCCTGACTTTC	CASSDRLRANVLTF
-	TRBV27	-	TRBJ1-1	TGTGCCAGCAGGGGTTTGGGGTCGGTTGAAGCTTTCTTT	CASRGLGSVEAFF
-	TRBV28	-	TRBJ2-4	TGTGCCAGCAGTTTACAGGGTGCAAACATTCAGTACTTC	CASSLQGANIQYF
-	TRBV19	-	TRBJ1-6	TGTGCCAGTAGTACACTACACCCGAAGGTATCACCCCTCCACTTT	CASSTLHPKVSPLHF
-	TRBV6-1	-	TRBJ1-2	TGTGCCAGCAGCCAAAGATCAGGTCCTGGGTTTGGCTACACCTTC	CASSQRSGPGFGYTF
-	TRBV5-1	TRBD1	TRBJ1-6	TGCGCCAGCAGCTTGGGGACAGGGGATTCACCCCTCCACTTT	CASSLGTGDSPLHF
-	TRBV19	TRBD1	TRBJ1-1	TGTGCCAGCTACCGCGACAGGGAAATGAACACTGAAGCTTTCTTT	CASYRDREMNTEAFF
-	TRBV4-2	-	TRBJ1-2	TGTGCCAGCAGCCGTCTGACAGACGCTAACTATGGCTACACCTTC	CASSRLTDANYGYTF
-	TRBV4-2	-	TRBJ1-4	TGTGCCAGCAGCCTCCAGACCGGGGGGGATGAAAAACTGTTTTTT	CASSLQTGGDEKLFF
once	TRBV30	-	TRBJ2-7	TGTGCCTGGAGTTTACAGGTCCACGAGCAGTACTTC	CAWSLQVHEQYF
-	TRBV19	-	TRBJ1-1	TGTGCCAGTAGTATAGGCGAGGGGGCTGAAGCTTTCTTT	CASSIGEGAEAFF
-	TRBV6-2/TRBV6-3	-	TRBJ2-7	TGTGCCAGCAGTTATCCGCGCTACGAGCAGTACTTC	CASSYPRYEQYF
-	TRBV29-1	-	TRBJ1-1	TGCAGCGTTGATCTTTGGGGGCGGACTGAAGCTTTCTTT	CSVDLWGRTEAFF
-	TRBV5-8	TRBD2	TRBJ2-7	TGTGCCAGTGGAGGGCTAGCGGGAGTTAGAGTGCAGTACTTC	CASGGLAGVRVQYF
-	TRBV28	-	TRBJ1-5	TGTGCCAGCACATCCCAGCAGCCCCAGCATTTT	CASTSQQPQHF
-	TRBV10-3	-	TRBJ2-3	TGTGCCATTGGGGAGAACACAGATACGCAGTATTTT	CAIGENTDTQYF
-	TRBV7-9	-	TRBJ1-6	TGTGCCAGCAGCTTCTGGGGGCTAGGCCTTAGCTCCTATAATTCACCCCTCCACTTT	CASSFWGLGLSSYNSPLHF
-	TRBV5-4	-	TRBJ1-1	TGTGCCAGCAGCTGGGGGGGTACGAACACTGAAGCTTTCTTT	CASSWGGTNTEAFF
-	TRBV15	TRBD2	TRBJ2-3	TGTGCCACCAGCAGAGGACTAGCGGCGGATACGCAGTATTTT	CATSRGLAADTQYF